Only one count was recorded for the clone carrying this T cell receptor beta chain. Its antigen is not identified. As to treatment: oral pan-JAK inhibitor, 5-10 mg twice daily. Lesional scalp tissue (obtained by punch biopsy) and peripheral blood were collected from alopecia areata patients. This CDR3 has 13 residues. V was shortened by 8 bases and J by 5 bases, with 15 bases between the two germline ends. The germline V gene encodes CDR1 SNHLY and CDR2 FYNNEI. The sample comes from a study of CD8+ T cells in alopecia areata. Turning to the study itself: Treatment of the treated patients consisted of oral tofacitinib, 5 to 10 mg twice daily.

General observations from the study: Throughout tofacitinib, many expanded lesional clones continued to persist in scalp and blood. The link between baseline CD8+ expansion and response remains uncertain with one nonresponder.

RNA extraction was followed by reverse transcription into cDNA, which acted as the sequencing template. Profiling relied on immunoSEQ multiplex PCR, and the TCRdb table lists in-frame clones only, not all of them. Found here are 150,000 to 200,000 clones, just under 65% of them singletons; the top ten hold 1.3%. The source is a human donor with alopecia areata. Sequencing was performed on CD4+ T cells sorted from blood, taken around week 49, from a patient treated with tofacitinib. The J gene is TRBJ1-2, the V gene TRBV2; maybe TRBD1 (6 bases). The CDR3 here is CASSRDTQYGYTF. DNA of the CDR3: TGTGCCAGCTCCCGGGACACACAATATGGCTACACCTTC.